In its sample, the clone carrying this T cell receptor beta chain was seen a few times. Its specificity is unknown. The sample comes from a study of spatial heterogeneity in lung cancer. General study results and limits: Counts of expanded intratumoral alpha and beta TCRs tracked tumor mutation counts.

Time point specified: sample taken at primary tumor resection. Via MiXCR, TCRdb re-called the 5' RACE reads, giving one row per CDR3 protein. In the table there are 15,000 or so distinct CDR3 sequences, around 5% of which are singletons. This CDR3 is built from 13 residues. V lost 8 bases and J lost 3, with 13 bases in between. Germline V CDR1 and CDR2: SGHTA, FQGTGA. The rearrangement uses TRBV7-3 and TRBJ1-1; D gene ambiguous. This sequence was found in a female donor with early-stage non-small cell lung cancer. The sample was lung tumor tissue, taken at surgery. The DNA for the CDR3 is TGTGCCAGCTCTGCCGCGGCAGACACTGAAGCTTTCTTT. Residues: CASSAAADTEAFF.